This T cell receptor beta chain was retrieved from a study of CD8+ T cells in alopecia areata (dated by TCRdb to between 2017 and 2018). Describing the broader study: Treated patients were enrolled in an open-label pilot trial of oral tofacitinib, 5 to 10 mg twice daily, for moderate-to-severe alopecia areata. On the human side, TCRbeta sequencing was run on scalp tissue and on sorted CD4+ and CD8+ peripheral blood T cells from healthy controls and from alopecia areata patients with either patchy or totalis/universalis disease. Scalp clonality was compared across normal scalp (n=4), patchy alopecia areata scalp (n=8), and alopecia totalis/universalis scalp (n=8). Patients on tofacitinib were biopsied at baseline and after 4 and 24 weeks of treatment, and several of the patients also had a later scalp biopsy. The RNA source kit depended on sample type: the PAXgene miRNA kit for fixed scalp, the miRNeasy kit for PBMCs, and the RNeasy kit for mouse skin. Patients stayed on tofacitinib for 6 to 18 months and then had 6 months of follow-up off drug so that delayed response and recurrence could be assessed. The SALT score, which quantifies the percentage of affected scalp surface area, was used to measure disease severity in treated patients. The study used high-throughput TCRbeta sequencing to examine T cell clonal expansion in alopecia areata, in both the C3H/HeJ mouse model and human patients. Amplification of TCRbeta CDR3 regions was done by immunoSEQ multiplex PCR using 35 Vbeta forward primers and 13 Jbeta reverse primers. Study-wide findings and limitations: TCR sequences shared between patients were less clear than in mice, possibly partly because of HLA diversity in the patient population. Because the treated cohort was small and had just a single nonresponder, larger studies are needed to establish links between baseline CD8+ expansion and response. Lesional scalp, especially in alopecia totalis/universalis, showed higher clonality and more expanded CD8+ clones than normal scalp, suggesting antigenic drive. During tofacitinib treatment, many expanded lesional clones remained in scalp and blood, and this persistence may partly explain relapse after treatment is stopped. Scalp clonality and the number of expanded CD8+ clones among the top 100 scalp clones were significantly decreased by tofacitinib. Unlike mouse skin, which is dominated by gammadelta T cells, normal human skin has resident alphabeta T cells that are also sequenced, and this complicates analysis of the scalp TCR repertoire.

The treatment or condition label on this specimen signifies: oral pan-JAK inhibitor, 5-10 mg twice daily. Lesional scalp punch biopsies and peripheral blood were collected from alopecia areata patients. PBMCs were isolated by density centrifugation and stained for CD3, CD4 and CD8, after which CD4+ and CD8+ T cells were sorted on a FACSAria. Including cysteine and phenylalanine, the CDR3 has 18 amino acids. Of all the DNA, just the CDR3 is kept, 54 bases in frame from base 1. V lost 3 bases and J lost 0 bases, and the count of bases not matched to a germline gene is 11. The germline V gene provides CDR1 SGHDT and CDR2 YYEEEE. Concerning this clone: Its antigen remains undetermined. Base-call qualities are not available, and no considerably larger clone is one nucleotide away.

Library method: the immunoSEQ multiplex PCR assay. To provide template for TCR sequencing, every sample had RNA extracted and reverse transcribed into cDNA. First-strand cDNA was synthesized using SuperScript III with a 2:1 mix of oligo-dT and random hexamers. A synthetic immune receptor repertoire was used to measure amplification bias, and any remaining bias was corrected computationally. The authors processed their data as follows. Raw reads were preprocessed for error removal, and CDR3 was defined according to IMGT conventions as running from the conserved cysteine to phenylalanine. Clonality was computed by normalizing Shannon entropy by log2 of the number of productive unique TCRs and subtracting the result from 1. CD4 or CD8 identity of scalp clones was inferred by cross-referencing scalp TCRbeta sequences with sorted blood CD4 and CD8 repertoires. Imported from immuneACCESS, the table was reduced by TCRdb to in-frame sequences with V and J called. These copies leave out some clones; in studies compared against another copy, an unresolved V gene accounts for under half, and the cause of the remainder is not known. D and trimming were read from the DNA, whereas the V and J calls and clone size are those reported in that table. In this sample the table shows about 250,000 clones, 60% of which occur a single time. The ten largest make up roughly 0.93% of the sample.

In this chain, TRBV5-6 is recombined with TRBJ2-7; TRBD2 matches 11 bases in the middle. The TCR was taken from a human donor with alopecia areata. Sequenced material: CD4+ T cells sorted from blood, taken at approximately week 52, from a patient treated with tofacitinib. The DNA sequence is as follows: TGTGCCAGCAGCTCGAGACTAGCGGGGCTCCAATCCTCCTACGAGCAGTACTTC. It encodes CASSSRLAGLQSSYEQYF.